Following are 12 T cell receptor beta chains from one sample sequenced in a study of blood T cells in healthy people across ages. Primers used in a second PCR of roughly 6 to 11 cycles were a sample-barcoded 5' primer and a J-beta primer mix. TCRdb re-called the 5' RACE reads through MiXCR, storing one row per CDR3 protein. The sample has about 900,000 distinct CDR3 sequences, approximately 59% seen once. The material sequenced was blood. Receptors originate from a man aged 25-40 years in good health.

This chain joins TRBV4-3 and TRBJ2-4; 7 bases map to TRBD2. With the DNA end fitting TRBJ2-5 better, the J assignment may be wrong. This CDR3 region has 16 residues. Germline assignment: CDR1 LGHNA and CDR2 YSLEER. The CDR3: CASSQEGGRVGETQYF. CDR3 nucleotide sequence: TGCGCCAGCAGCCAAGAGGGGGGGAGGGTAGGAGAGACCCAGTACTTC.

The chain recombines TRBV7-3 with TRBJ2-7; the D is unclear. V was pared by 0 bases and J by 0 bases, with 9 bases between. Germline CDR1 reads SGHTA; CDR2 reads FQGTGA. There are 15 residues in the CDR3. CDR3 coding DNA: TGTGCCAGCAGCTTAACGTACCAGGACTCCTACGAGCAGTACTTC. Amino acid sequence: CASSLTYQDSYEQYF.

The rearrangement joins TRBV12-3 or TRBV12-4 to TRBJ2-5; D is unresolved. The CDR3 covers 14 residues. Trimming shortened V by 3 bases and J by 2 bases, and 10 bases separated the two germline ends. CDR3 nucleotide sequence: TGTGCCAGCAGTTTTATGGTGGCACAAGAGACCCAGTACTTC. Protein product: CASSFMVAQETQYF.

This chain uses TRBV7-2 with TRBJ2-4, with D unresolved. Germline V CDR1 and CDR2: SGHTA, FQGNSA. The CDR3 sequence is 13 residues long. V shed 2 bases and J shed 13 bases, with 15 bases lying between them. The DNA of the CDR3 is TGTGCCAGCAGCTTACTAAAATCGGGCCCGCAGTACTTC. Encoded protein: CASSLLKSGPQYF.

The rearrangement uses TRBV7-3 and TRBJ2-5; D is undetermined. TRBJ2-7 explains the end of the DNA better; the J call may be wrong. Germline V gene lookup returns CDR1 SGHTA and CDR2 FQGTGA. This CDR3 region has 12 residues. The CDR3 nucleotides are TGTGCCAGCAGCTTAAAAGCTGCCGAGCAGTACTTC. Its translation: CASSLKAAEQYF.

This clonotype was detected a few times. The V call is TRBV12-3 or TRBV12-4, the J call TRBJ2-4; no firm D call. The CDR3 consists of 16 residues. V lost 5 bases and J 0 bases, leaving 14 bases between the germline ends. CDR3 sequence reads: CASSPRADQAKNIQYF. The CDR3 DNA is TGTGCCAGCAGTCCCCGGGCAGATCAAGCCAAAAACATTCAGTACTTC.

The CDR3 region is CASSLGTSPRYEQYF. CDR3 sequence (DNA): TGCGCCAGCAGCCTTGGGACTAGCCCTCGATACGAGCAGTACTTC. The V gene is TRBV5-1, the J gene TRBJ2-7, with 9 nucleotides matching TRBD2. The CDR3 consists of 15 residues. Germline lookup yields CDR1 SGHRS and CDR2 YFSETQ. The J segment lost 4 bases and the V segment lost 4 bases, leaving 9 bases of the junction unmatched.

The CDR3 protein is CSARGEQGSTDTQYF. The CDR3, as DNA: TGCAGTGCTAGGGGGGAACAGGGGAGCACAGATACGCAGTATTTT. This chain joins TRBV20-1 and TRBJ2-3, with 7 bases matching TRBD1. The CDR3 runs to 15 residues. J was trimmed by 0 bases and V by 3 bases; bases with no gene match: 6. Germline CDR1 and CDR2: DFQATT and SNEGSKA (reference sequence).

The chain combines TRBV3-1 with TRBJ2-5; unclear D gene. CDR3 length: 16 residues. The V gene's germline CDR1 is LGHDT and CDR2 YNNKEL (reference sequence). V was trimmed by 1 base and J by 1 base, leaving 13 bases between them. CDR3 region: CASSQVKVGFQETQYF. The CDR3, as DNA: TGTGCCAGCAGCCAAGTTAAGGTGGGGTTCCAAGAGACCCAGTACTTC.

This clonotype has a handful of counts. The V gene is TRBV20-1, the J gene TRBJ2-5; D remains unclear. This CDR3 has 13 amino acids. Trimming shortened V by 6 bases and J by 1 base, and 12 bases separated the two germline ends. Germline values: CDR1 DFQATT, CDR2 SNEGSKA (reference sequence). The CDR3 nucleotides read TGCAGTGCCCTAGAGGAGTTCCAAGAGACCCAGTACTTC. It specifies CSALEEFQETQYF.

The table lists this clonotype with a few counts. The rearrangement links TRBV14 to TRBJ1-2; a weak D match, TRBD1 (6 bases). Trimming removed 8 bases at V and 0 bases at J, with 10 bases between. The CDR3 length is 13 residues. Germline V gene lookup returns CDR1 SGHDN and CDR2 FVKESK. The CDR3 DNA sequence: TGTGCCAGCTCACAGGGAGCTAACTATGGCTACACCTTC. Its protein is CASSQGANYGYTF.

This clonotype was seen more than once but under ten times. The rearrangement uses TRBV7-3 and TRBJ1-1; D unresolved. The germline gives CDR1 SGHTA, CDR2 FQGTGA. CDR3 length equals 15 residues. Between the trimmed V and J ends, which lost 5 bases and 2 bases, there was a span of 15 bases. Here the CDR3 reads CASSLLGGSNTEAFF. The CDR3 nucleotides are TGTGCCAGCAGCCTCCTGGGAGGGAGTAACACTGAAGCTTTCTTT.